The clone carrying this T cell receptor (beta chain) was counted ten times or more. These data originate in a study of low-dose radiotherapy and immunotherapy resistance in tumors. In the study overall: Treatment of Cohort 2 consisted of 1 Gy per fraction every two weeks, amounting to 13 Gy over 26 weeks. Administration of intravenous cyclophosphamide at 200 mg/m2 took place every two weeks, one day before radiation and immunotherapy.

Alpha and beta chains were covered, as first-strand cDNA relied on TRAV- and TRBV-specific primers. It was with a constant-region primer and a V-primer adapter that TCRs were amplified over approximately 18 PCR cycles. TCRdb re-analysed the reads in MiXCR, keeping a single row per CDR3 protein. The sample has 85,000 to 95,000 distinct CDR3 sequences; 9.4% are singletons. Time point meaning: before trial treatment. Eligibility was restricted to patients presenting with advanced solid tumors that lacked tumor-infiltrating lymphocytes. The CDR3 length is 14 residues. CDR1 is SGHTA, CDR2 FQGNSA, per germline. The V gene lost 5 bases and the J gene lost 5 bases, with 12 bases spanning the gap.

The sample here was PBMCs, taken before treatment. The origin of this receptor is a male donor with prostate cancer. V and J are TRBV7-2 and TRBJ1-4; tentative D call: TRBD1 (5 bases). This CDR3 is CASSPPGRNEKLFF. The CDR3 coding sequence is TGTGCCAGCAGCCCACCGGGACGCAATGAAAAACTGTTTTTT.